This T cell receptor beta chain came from a study of blood T cell repertoires in COVID-19. Only in-frame clones appear in the TCRdb table, and some are missing; sequencing was by immunoSEQ multiplex PCR. Seen here are about 80,000 clones, about 86% observed once, and the top ten hold 30% to 45%. V dropped 2 bases and J dropped 1 base, with 5 bases sitting between them. Germline V gene data show CDR1 as KGHSH and CDR2 as LQKENI. This CDR3 is built from 13 residues. The source is an elderly man with active or convalescent COVID-19. Sequencing input: peripheral blood. The chain combines TRBV18 with TRBJ1-1; D gene ambiguous. CDR3 amino acids: CASSPKQNTEAFF. In nucleotides, the CDR3 is TGTGCCAGCTCACCAAAACAGAACACTGAAGCTTTCTTT.